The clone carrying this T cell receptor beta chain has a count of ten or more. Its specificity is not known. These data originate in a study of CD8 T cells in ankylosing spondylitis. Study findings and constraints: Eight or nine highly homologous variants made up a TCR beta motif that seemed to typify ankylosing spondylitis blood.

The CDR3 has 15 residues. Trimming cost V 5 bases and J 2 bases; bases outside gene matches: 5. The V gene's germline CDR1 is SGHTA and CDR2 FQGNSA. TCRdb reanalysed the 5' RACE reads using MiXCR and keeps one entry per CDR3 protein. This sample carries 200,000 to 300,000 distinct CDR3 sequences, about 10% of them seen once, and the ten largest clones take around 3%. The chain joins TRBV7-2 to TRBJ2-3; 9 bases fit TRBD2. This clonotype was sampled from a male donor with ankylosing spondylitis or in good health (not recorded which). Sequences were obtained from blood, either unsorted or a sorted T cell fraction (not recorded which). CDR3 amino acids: CASSKTSGYTDTQYF. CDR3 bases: TGTGCCAGCAGCAAGACTAGCGGATACACAGATACGCAGTATTTT.